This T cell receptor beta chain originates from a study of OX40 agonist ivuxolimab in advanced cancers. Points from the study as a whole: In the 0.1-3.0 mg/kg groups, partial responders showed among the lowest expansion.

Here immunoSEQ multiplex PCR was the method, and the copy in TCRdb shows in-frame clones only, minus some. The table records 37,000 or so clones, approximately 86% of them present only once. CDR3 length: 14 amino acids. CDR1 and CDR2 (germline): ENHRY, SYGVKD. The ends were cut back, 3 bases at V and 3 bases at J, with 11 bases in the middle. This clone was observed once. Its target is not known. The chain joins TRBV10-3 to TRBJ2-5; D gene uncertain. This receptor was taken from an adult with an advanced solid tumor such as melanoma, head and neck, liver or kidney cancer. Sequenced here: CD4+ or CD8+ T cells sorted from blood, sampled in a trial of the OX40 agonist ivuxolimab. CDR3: CAISDQTYEETQYF. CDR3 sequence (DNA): TGTGCCATCAGTGATCAGACATACGAAGAGACCCAGTACTTC.